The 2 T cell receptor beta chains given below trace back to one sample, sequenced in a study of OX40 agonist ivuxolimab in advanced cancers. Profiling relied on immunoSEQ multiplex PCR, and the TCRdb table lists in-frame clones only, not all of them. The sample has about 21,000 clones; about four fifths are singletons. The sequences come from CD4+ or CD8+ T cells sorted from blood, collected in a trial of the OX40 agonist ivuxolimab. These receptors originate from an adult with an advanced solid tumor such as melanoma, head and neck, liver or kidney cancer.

The CDR3 DNA follows: TGTGCCATCAGTGCCCCCCAGCAAGAGACCCAGTACTTC. Encoded protein: CAISAPQQETQYF. This chain links TRBV10-3 with TRBJ2-5, with D uncertain. The V gene lost 4 bases and the J gene lost 2 bases, with 8 bases spanning the gap. Germline V gene lookup returns CDR1 ENHRY and CDR2 SYGVKD. This CDR3 spans 13 amino acids.

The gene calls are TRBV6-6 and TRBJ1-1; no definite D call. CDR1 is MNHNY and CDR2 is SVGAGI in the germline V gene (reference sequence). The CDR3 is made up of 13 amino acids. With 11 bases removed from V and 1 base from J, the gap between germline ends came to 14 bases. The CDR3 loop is CAGGSLGNTEAFF. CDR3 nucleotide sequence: TGTGCCGGTGGGTCCCTAGGGAACACTGAAGCTTTCTTT.